This TCR beta chain was identified during a study of blood T cell repertoires in COVID-19. Study-wide background: The origin of the acute and convalescent COVID-19 samples was the United States, Italy and Spain. T cells, B-cell-depleted T cells, or PBMCs supplied cDNA or gDNA.

Per the germline V gene, CDR1 is MGHDK and CDR2 is SYGVNS. With 4 bases clipped from V and 3 bases from J, the junction kept 2 bases outside the gene matches. The CDR3 sequence is 15 residues long. In the original analysis: Nucleated cell number was recorded as an estimate derived from reference gene primer amplification. Clones were read by immunoSEQ multiplex PCR, and TCRdb kept only the in-frame ones, dropping some. That table is the source of V, J and clone size, and D and trimming were worked out from the DNA. The sample lists about 65,000 clones; roughly 77% were seen once. The chain employs TRBV25-1 and TRBJ2-3; 12 positions match TRBD2. Sequencing was performed on peripheral blood. The source is a man older than 75 with acute or convalescent COVID-19. The chain's CDR3 is CASSGTSGVTDTQYF. In DNA form, the CDR3 reads TGTGCCAGCAGTGGGACTAGCGGGGTAACAGATACGCAGTATTTT.